A selection of T cell receptor beta chains follows, all from one sample in a study of Ad26.COV2.S vaccination and SARS-CoV-2 variants. Profiling relied on immunoSEQ multiplex PCR, and the TCRdb table lists in-frame clones only, not all of them. The data show about 410,000 clones, roughly 90% seen once. This sample comprised peripheral blood, obtained in a trial of Ad26.COV2.S vaccine versus placebo. All receptors derive from a person aged 18-65 years who received the Ad26.COV2.S COVID-19 vaccine or a placebo. The CDR3 runs from the conserved cysteine through the conserved F or W. A D gene is named only where the DNA matches it firmly. The listing skips clone size in some rows; elsewhere it reads once, few, many or a size class.

D gene	clone size	V gene	J gene	CDR3 protein	CDR3 DNA
-	-	TRBV5-4	TRBJ1-1	CASSFPRTEAFF	TGTGCCAGCAGCTTTCCGCGGACAGAAGCTTTCTTT
-	once	TRBV27	TRBJ2-7	CASSLGVWGEQYF	TGTGCCAGCAGTTTGGGGGTGTGGGGCGAGCAGTACTTC
-	-	TRBV18	TRBJ2-2	CASSPRSMTNTGELFF	TGTGCCAGCTCACCAAGGTCTATGACGAACACCGGGGAGCTGTTTTTT
-	-	TRBV19	TRBJ1-3	CASREQGSGNTIYF	TGTGCCAGTAGGGAACAGGGTTCTGGAAACACCATATATTTT
TRBD1	-	TRBV24-1	TRBJ1-5	CATSGQGAGQPQHF	TGTGCCACCAGTGGGCAGGGGGCAGGTCAGCCCCAGCATTTT
-	few	TRBV13	TRBJ1-2	CASSLAIGGLVETGYTF	TGTGCCAGCAGCTTAGCAATCGGCGGGCTGGTAGAAACTGGCTACACCTTC
TRBD1	-	TRBV10-2	TRBJ1-1	CASSDRAGGTEAFF	TGCGCCAGCAGTGACAGGGCAGGGGGCACTGAAGCTTTCTTT
TRBD1	-	TRBV13	TRBJ1-1	CASSTTGVGTEAFF	TGTGCCAGCAGCACCACAGGGGTGGGCACTGAAGCTTTCTTT
TRBD2	-	TRBV6-5	TRBJ2-3	CASSTSGGNTDTQYF	TGTGCCAGCAGTACTAGCGGGGGGAACACAGATACGCAGTATTTT
-	-	TRBV7-2	TRBJ1-6	CASTSGRISPLHF	TGTGCCAGCACCTCTGGACGGATTTCACCCCTCCACTTT
TRBD1	once	TRBV30	TRBJ2-7	CAWSRDRGRYEQYF	TGTGCCTGGAGTCGCGACAGGGGGCGCTACGAGCAGTACTTC
-	-	TRBV3-1/TRBV3-2	TRBJ2-2	CASSQAREAGELFF	TGTGCCAGCAGCCAAGCCAGGGAAGCCGGGGAGCTGTTTTTT
-	-	TRBV28	TRBJ1-2	CASSPYDGLRYGYTF	TGTGCCAGCAGTCCATACGACGGTCTTCGTTATGGCTACACCTTC
TRBD1	-	TRBV11-2	TRBJ2-4	CASSLEQGIAKNIQYF	TGTGCCAGCAGCTTAGAACAGGGGATAGCCAAAAACATTCAGTACTTC
TRBD2	once	TRBV7-2	TRBJ2-7	CASSLDVGGTPYEQYF	TGTGCCAGCAGCTTAGACGTCGGGGGGACCCCCTACGAGCAGTACTTC
-	-	TRBV19	TRBJ2-6	CASSSRTAGANVLTF	TGTGCCAGTAGTTCCCGGACGGCCGGGGCCAACGTCCTGACTTTC